This T cell receptor beta chain comes out of a study of T cells after posttransplantation cyclophosphamide. Study outcomes and limitations: Tissue-infiltrating T cells from skin or gut overlapped little with blood T cells. Later blood repertoires were often dominated by clones from the donor CD8+ memory compartment.

Here immunoSEQ multiplex PCR was the method, and the copy in TCRdb shows in-frame clones only, minus some. The sample has roughly 35,000 clones, none seen only once. The related graft donor's blood sample was taken on the day of bone marrow donation. The CDR3 loop spans 15 amino acids. CDR1 SGHTA and CDR2 FQGNSA come from the germline V gene. The V end lost 5 bases, the J end lost 2 bases, and 13 bases lay between the germline ends. This clone was picked up a small number of times. The antigen remains unidentified. Other DNA variants within this sample encode the same CDR3. The TCR originated in a girl under 18 in good health, CMV-negative, and a related stem cell transplant donor. Sequencing was carried out using PBMCs. The V call is TRBV7-2, the J call TRBJ1-5; tentatively, D is TRBD1 (6 bases). CDR3 in DNA: TGTGCCAGCAGCCTGCAGGGGAGCGGCAATCAGCCCCAGCATTTT. It yields the protein CASSLQGSGNQPQHF.